The present TCR beta chain was sequenced within a study of blood T cell repertoires in COVID-19. Study-level background: The samples span acute and convalescent COVID-19 from the United States, Italy and Spain. T cells, B-cell-depleted T cells, or PBMCs supplied cDNA or gDNA.

As processed by the authors: Amplification with reference gene primers provided the estimates of nucleated cell counts. Using immunoSEQ multiplex PCR, the repertoire was profiled, and TCRdb retains in-frame clones only, with some absent. V, J and clone size derive from that table, while D and trimming were established from the DNA sequence. The data show approximately 250,000 clones, roughly 85% seen once. Enrolled through a virtual design, the participants were between roughly 18 and 89 years of age and came from some 26 US areas. The CDR3 is 14 residues long. Germline V lookup: CDR1 MNHEY, CDR2 SMNVEV (reference sequence). Trimming took 7 bases from V and 3 from J, leaving 15 bases between them.

The material sequenced was PBMCs or T cells enriched from blood (not recorded which). The chain employs TRBV27 and TRBJ1-2, with D possibly TRBD1 on 6 matching bases. This clonotype was sampled from a woman in her fifties or sixties with acute COVID-19. The CDR3 reads CASTGAGLDYGYTF. The CDR3 bases are TGTGCCAGCACAGGGGCGGGTTTGGACTATGGCTACACCTTC.